This T cell receptor beta chain was observed in a study of blood T cell repertoires in COVID-19 (dated by TCRdb to 2020 to 2022). Background for the entire study: Collaborator samples came from the United States, Italy and Spain and covered acute and convalescent phases of COVID-19. The prospective study material was composed of cDNA or gDNA derived from T cells, B-cell-depleted T cells, or PBMCs. Deeply sampled blood TCRbeta repertoires from subjects exposed to, actively infected with, or recovered from COVID-19 were included in the dataset. The repertoires were released in a freely available public database intended as a resource for research on the immune response to SARS-CoV-2. The samples were drawn from two sources: the first 160 participants of the ongoing ImmuneRACE study, and 1,000 to 1,500 subjects contributed by 6 global collaborators. The sample metadata nearly always contained a de-identified subject ID, COVID-19 status, age in years and sex. Where available, HLA class I and class II types were obtained from metadata supplied by the sample provider rather than from assay-based typing. The study at large found these results: The amount of clinical and demographic metadata varied by source and participant and was provided uncurated.

According to the germline V gene, CDR1 reads SGHTA and CDR2 reads FQGNSA. From the cysteine up to the phenylalanine, the CDR3 has a length of 12 residues. Left in the record is the CDR3 DNA by itself, 36 bases read in frame from the first base. At the junction V is shortened by 6 bases and J by 9 bases, with 12 bases in between. Note on this clone: Which antigen it targets is not known. The sample holds no much larger clone one base away, and base qualities are not on file.

TCRbeta CDR3 regions were amplified from genomic DNA using the immunoSEQ Assay, a bias-controlled multiplex PCR. Turning to the authors' computational methods: Within the assay, amplification of reference gene primers was used to estimate how many nucleated cells each sample contained. To quantify the absolute abundance of each unique TCRbeta CDR3 rearrangement, sequence reads were collapsed and filtered. For each sample, productive Simpson clonality was calculated by taking the square root of Simpson's diversity index across productive rearrangements. This is the immuneACCESS table as TCRdb keeps it, with only in-frame sequences that have V and J called. A part of the clones is gone; compared with another copy, unresolved V genes explain less than half, and the rest is unexplained. V, J and clone size derive from that table, while D and trimming were established from the DNA sequence. This sample holds 75,000 to 85,000 clones; approximately 88% were observed only once. The ten biggest clones cover 5.8% of the sample.

Each collaborating institution followed its own protocols to collect whole blood in K2EDTA tubes. For TCRbeta analysis, collaborators shipped samples as frozen whole blood, isolated PBMCs, or DNA extracted from either of those sample types. The chain was built from TRBV7-2 and TRBJ2-1, with the D gene not confidently named. Sequencing was performed on peripheral blood. This clonotype was sampled from a man in his fifties or sixties with active COVID-19. The DNA is TGTGCCAGCAGACTATTGGCCAGTGAGCAGTTCTTC. Its translation is CASRLLASEQFF.